One sample yielded the 9 T cell receptor beta chains listed below, sequenced in a study of identical twins. Using its own MiXCR run on the 5' RACE reads, TCRdb lists one record per CDR3 protein. The repertoire holds some 250,000 distinct CDR3 sequences, with roughly 13% as singletons. These data were also reused for a study on yellow fever vaccine responses in identical twins.

The sample consisted of memory (CD45RO+) T cells sorted from blood. These receptor sequences come from a young woman in good health.

This clonotype was seen repeatedly, ten times or more. J is TRBJ2-2 and V is TRBV29-1, with TRBD1 matching 7 bases. Per germline, CDR1 SQVTM and CDR2 ANQGSEA. J gave up 4 bases and V 4 bases, and 3 bases lay outside the gene matches. The CDR3 length is 13 residues. CDR3 sequence reads: CSVAGQITGELFF. As DNA, the CDR3 is TGCAGCGTTGCGGGACAGATCACCGGGGAGCTGTTTTTT.

The DNA for the CDR3 is TGTGCCAGCAGCTCAAGTTCTGCCACCGGGGAGCTGTTTTTT. Its translation is CASSSSSATGELFF. V is TRBV7-2 and J is TRBJ2-2; no definite D call. Germline V CDR1 and CDR2: SGHTA, FQGNSA. V dropped 4 bases and J dropped 4 bases, with 10 bases sitting between them. The CDR3 runs 14 residues.

This clonotype showed up just a few times. In nucleotides, the CDR3 is TGTGCCAGCGCCGGCGAACGGGGCTCGTTCTATGGCTACACCTTC. Translation: CASAGERGSFYGYTF. V gene TRBV11-2 combines with J gene TRBJ1-2, with D tentatively TRBD1 (5 bases). This CDR3 contains 15 residues. V was trimmed by 8 bases and J by 4 bases, leaving 20 bases between them. From germline, CDR1 is SGHAT and CDR2 FQNNGV.

This clonotype was observed a few times. The rearrangement links TRBV5-8 to TRBJ2-3, with TRBD1 matching 7 bases. Germline values: CDR1 SGHTS, CDR2 YDEGEE. The trim removed 4 bases at V and 6 bases at J, leaving 8 bases unmatched. This CDR3 region has 14 residues. CDR3 nucleotides: TGTGCCAGCAGCATTCAACAGGGGAAGGATACGCAGTATTTT. Translated, it gives CASSIQQGKDTQYF.

About this clonotype: This could be a read error, since a much larger clone is one nucleotide away. The rearrangement links TRBV12-3 or TRBV12-4 to TRBJ2-3; unclear D gene. The CDR3 totals 11 residues. The ends were cut back, 6 bases at V and 4 bases at J, with 5 bases in the middle. CDR3 amino acids: CASSRSDTQYF. CDR3 nucleotide sequence: TGTGCCAGCAGCCGCTCAGATACGCAGTATTTT.

This clonotype was found a few times. This rearrangement joins TRBV6-1 to TRBJ2-7, with 8 nucleotides matching TRBD2. With V trimmed by 5 bases and J by 6 bases, 9 bases remained unmatched. Germline lookup yields CDR1 MNHNS and CDR2 SASEGT. This CDR3 spans 14 amino acids. This CDR3 reads CASSPQREKGEQYF. CDR3 bases: TGTGCCAGCAGTCCTCAGCGGGAGAAAGGCGAGCAGTACTTC.

The gene calls are TRBV14 and TRBJ2-7; TRBD1 aligns across 8 bases. This CDR3 contains 16 residues. J was trimmed by 2 bases and V by 5 bases; bases with no gene match: 11. Germline assignment: CDR1 SGHDN and CDR2 FVKESK. Written as DNA, the CDR3 is TGTGCCAGCAGCAAAAACCTTGGGACAGGAGCCTACGAGCAGTACTTC. It codes for CASSKNLGTGAYEQYF.

V usage is TRBV7-2 and J usage is TRBJ2-3; 14 positions match TRBD2. Losses at the gene ends were 5 bases for V and 1 base for J; bases not matched to a gene: 2. Germline CDR1 SGHTA, CDR2 FQGNSA. CDR3 length: 16 amino acids. CDR3 DNA sequence: TGTGCCAGCAGCCGACTAGCGGGAGGGGGCACAGATACGCAGTATTTT. Amino acid sequence: CASSRLAGGGTDTQYF.

The V call is TRBV3-1, the J call TRBJ2-1; 12 nucleotides match TRBD2. This CDR3 is 17 amino acids long. The germline CDR1 and CDR2 sequences are LGHDT and YNNKEL (reference sequence). With 1 base clipped from V and 3 bases from J, the junction kept 4 bases outside the gene matches. The CDR3 region is CASSQGTSGTYYNEQFF. Written as DNA, the CDR3 is TGTGCCAGCAGCCAAGGGACTAGCGGGACTTACTACAATGAGCAGTTCTTC.